Many counts were recorded for the clone carrying this TCR beta chain. The antigen is not known. This sample is part of a study of CD8 T cells in ankylosing spondylitis. Findings of the study overall: Some of these motif variants have turned up before, in reports on reactive arthritis synovial fluid and blood. Reportedly, significant enrichment of disease-linked clones occurred in matched ankylosing spondylitis synovial fluid. A TCR beta motif of under 10 highly homologous variants seemed to mark ankylosing spondylitis blood.

Quantitative 5'-RACE was performed with molecular barcodes, and it yielded the TCR beta libraries. MiXCR was run by TCRdb on the 5' RACE reads, yielding one entry per CDR3 protein. The sample lists fewer than 550,000 distinct CDR3 sequences, roughly 5.2% occurring once. Germline assignment: CDR1 MNHNS and CDR2 SASEGT. Between the trimmed V and J ends, which lost 4 bases and 6 bases, there was a span of 20 bases. This CDR3 comprises 16 residues. The receptor's source is a male donor with ankylosing spondylitis. The specimen sequenced was blood, either unsorted or a sorted T cell fraction (not recorded which). This chain joins TRBV6-1 and TRBJ2-3; possibly TRBD1 for D (6 bases). The CDR3 reads CASSGGLAGEMDTQYF. Here the CDR3 DNA reads TGTGCCAGCAGTGGGGGGCTGGCAGGGGAGATGGATACGCAGTATTTT.